Below, one T cell receptor (beta chain) is given with its context. Antigen specificity is unknown. The entry originates in a study of OX40 agonist ivuxolimab in advanced cancers. Across the whole study: The study treated patients with ivuxolimab, an agonistic anti-OX40 (CD134) antibody.

Whole-study findings and limits: Circulating CD4+ and CD8+ T cells showed clonal expansion by week 6 at 0.1 to 3.0 mg/kg.

Autoimmune disease history or systemic immunosuppression excluded patients. The ends lost 1 base at V and 6 bases at J; junction bases unmatched: 6. The CDR3 contains 15 residues. From germline, CDR1 is SGHNT and CDR2 YENEEA. TCRdb's table, derived via immunoSEQ multiplex PCR, lists solely in-frame clones and lacks some. The sample lists tens of thousands of clones, 75% to 90% occurring once. The sample was CD4+ or CD8+ T cells sorted from blood, taken in a trial of the OX40 agonist ivuxolimab. The sequence was collected from an adult with an advanced solid tumor such as melanoma, head and neck, liver or kidney cancer. V and J are TRBV11-3 and TRBJ2-7; the match to TRBD1 covers 10 bases. CDR3 coding DNA: TGTGCCAGCAGCTTAGTAGGGACAGGGGTCGGCGAGCAGTACTTC. Translating it yields CASSLVGTGVGEQYF.